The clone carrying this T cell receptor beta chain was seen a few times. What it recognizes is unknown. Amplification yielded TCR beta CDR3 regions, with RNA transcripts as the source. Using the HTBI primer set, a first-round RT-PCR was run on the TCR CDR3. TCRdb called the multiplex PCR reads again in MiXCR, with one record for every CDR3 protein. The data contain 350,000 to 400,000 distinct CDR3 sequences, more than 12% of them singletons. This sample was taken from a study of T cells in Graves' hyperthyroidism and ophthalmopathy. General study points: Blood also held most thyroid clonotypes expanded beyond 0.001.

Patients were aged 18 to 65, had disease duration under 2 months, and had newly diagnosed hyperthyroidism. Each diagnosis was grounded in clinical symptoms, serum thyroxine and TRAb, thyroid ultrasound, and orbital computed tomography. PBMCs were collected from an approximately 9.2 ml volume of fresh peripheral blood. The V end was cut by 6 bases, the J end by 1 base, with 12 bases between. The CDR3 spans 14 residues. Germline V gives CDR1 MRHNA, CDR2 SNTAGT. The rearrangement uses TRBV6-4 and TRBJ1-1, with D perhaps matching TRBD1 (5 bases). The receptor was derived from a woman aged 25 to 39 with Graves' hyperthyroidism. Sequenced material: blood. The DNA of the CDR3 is TGTGCCAGCAGCGAGTCGACAGAGAACACTGAAGCTTTCTTT. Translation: CASSESTENTEAFF.